This T cell receptor (beta chain) was sequenced during a study of blood T cells in healthy people across ages. The overall study: About one barcoded beta molecule was captured per two T cells (by template switching). Study observations and caveats: PBMCs went unsorted, and a conclusive naive versus antigen-experienced comparison was therefore prevented. Among T cells, TCR beta diversity per million cells dropped roughly linearly as age rose. Higher diversity, along with more naive CD4+ cells, distinguished long-lived donors from aged donors.

Together with a sample-barcoded 5' primer, a J-beta primer mix was included in a second PCR lasting about 6 to 11 cycles. TCRdb independently ran MiXCR on the 5' RACE reads; one entry per CDR3 protein. The table shows about 830,000 distinct CDR3 sequences, with 58% occurring only once. The V end was cut by 6 bases, the J end by 2 bases, with 7 bases between. CDR3 length: 12 amino acids. The germline gives CDR1 MDHEN, CDR2 SYDVKM. Notes on this clonotype: Its matching antigen is unknown.

The material sequenced was blood. This TCR was sampled from a man aged 25-45 years in good health. The chain uses TRBV28 and TRBJ2-5; D not resolved. CDR3: CASRRAQETQYF. The CDR3 region has the DNA TGTGCCAGCAGGAGAGCACAAGAGACCCAGTACTTC.